A single sample is the source of the 26 T cell receptor beta chains below, sequenced in a study of shared clonotypes between healthy human individuals (dated by TCRdb to 2020 to 2021). The library was made by the immunoSEQ multiplex PCR assay. Held by TCRdb, this immuneACCESS table contains in-frame sequences only and omits some clones. Under half of the omission traces to an unresolved V gene where checked; the cause of the rest is unknown. The sample data list a few million clones, and 93% of these were observed just once. 0.35% to 0.5% of the sample is in the top ten clones. The sample taken for sequencing was naive CD4+ T cells from PBMCs. What this sample's cell subset or site label stands for: CD45RA+ positively selected. The receptors come from a man aged 18 to 29 in good health. Some clones in this sample may be carry-over from other donors' samples.

The rearrangement links TRBV19 to TRBJ2-3; a weak D match, TRBD1 (6 bases). V was cut by 3 bases and J by 0 bases, with 16 bases left in between. CDR1 is LNHDA and CDR2 is SQIVND in the germline V gene (reference sequence). The CDR3 has 17 amino acids. CDR3 amino acids: CASSISPGGTSTDTQYF. DNA for the CDR3: TGTGCCAGTAGTATTTCTCCTGGGGGCACTAGCACAGATACGCAGTATTTT. Full variable domain (outside the CDR3, taken from reference TRBV19 and TRBJ2-3): DGGITQSPKYLFRKEGQNVTLSCEQNLNHDAMYWYRQDPGQGLRLIYYSQIVNDFQKGDIAEGYSVSREKKESFPLTVTSAQKNPTAFYLCASSISPGGTSTDTQYFGPGTRLTVL.

The gene calls are TRBV30 and TRBJ2-3; 7 nucleotides align to TRBD2. CDR1 is GTSNPN and CDR2 is SVGIG in the germline V gene (reference sequence). The CDR3 extends over 16 amino acids. Trimming removed 6 bases from V and 4 bases from J; junction bases left unmatched: 16. Here the CDR3 reads CACTPGWAGVADTQYF. The CDR3, as DNA: TGTGCCTGTACCCCGGGCTGGGCGGGAGTTGCAGATACGCAGTATTTT.

This clone was counted between two and nine times. V and J are TRBV28 and TRBJ1-5; no clear D. Germline-derived CDR1 and CDR2 are MDHEN and SYDVKM. V was pared by 7 bases and J by 7 bases, with 14 bases between. This CDR3 comprises 13 residues. CDR3 sequence: CASIWGRGQPQHF. The CDR3 nucleotides are TGTGCCAGCATCTGGGGTAGAGGGCAGCCCCAGCATTTT.

V is TRBV18 and J is TRBJ2-1; TRBD2 aligns across 10 bases. The length of the CDR3 is 15 residues. Germline-derived CDR1 and CDR2 are KGHSH and LQKENI. V gave up 1 base and J gave up 8 bases; unmatched junction bases: 5. In nucleotides, the CDR3 is TGTGCCAGCTCACCACGGGCTAGCGGGAGCTATGAGCAGTTCTTC. Translated, it gives CASSPRASGSYEQFF.

V and J are TRBV19 and TRBJ2-3; TRBD1 is a possible D gene (6 bases). CDR3 length: 18 amino acids. V lost 4 bases and J lost 1, with 21 bases in between. The germline CDR1 and CDR2 sequences are LNHDA and SQIVND (reference sequence). The CDR3 DNA sequence: TGTGCCAGTAGTACGAGTCGATTTCGACAGGACGGCACAGATACGCAGTATTTT. Translated, it gives CASSTSRFRQDGTDTQYF.

The V gene is TRBV6-1, the J gene TRBJ1-2, with D tentatively TRBD1 (6 bases). The germline CDR1 and CDR2 sequences are MNHNS and SASEGT. The CDR3 runs to 15 residues. The ends were cut back, 4 bases at V and 7 bases at J, with 19 bases in the middle. The CDR3, as DNA: TGTGCCAGCAGTGGGGTAATACAGGGTGGTAGTGGCTACACCTTC. Residues: CASSGVIQGGSGYTF.

The chain recombines TRBV10-3 with TRBJ2-7, with a weak D call TRBD1 (5 bases). CDR3 size: 13 residues. Germline CDR1 ENHRY, CDR2 SYGVKD. V lost 5 bases and J lost 2, with 10 bases in between. The CDR3 DNA follows: TGTGCCATCAGTCCCCAGGGTCCCTACGAGCAGTACTTC. Translated, it gives CAISPQGPYEQYF.

The sample holds one count of this clone. V is TRBV7-9 and J is TRBJ2-7; 8 bases fit TRBD1. The junction had 13 bases not matched to a gene; V was cut back by 3 bases and J by 0 bases. This CDR3 comprises 18 residues. Germline V gene lookup returns CDR1 SEHNR and CDR2 FQNEAQ (reference sequence). The CDR3 sequence is CASSLGTGQPLSSYEQYF. In DNA form, the CDR3 reads TGTGCCAGCAGCTTGGGGACAGGCCAGCCCTTGAGCTCCTACGAGCAGTACTTC.

This chain joins TRBV19 and TRBJ2-7; maybe TRBD1 (6 bases). The CDR3 runs to 14 residues. V dropped 2 bases and J dropped 5 bases, with 13 bases sitting between them. Germline V CDR1 and CDR2: LNHDA, SQIVND (reference sequence). In nucleotides, the CDR3 is TGTGCCAGTAGTATATCTCAGGGGATTGACGAGCAGTACTTC. Its translation: CASSISQGIDEQYF.

The chain links TRBV5-1 to TRBJ1-1; 9 nucleotides match TRBD1. Germline values: CDR1 SGHRS, CDR2 YFSETQ. The J segment lost 4 bases and the V segment lost 2 bases, leaving 9 bases of the junction unmatched. The CDR3 loop spans 16 amino acids. The CDR3 nucleotides read TGCGCCAGCAGCTTCGGAAGGACAGGGGTATCCACTGAAGCTTTCTTT. It is translated as CASSFGRTGVSTEAFF.

The rearrangement joins TRBV5-4 to TRBJ2-1; 8 bases match TRBD2. This CDR3 contains 15 residues. With 4 bases clipped from V and 7 bases from J, the junction kept 10 bases outside the gene matches. CDR1 and CDR2 (germline): SGHNT, YYREEE (reference sequence). CDR3 region: CASSTTSESWNEQFF. As DNA, the CDR3 is TGTGCCAGCAGCACGACTAGCGAATCGTGGAATGAGCAGTTCTTC. The variable domain in full, completed from reference TRBV5-4 and TRBJ2-1, reads ETGVTQSPTHLIKTRGQQVTLRCSSQSGHNTVSWYQQALGQGPQFIFQYYREEENGRGNFPPRFSGLQFPNYSSELNVNALELDDSALYLCASSTTSESWNEQFFGPGTRLTVL.

The genes are TRBV7-2 and TRBJ2-5; no clear D. Trimming shortened V by 5 bases and J by 6 bases, and 10 bases separated the two germline ends. The germline CDR1 and CDR2 sequences are SGHTA and FQGNSA. The CDR3 runs 12 residues. CDR3 DNA: TGTGCCAGCAGCGCCTCCCGACAGACCCAGTACTTC. Residues: CASSASRQTQYF.

The CDR3 region has the DNA TGTGCCAGCAGTCCGCAGCAGGGGTCCACAGATACGCAGTATTTT. Protein: CASSPQQGSTDTQYF. The chain links TRBV7-3 to TRBJ2-3, with D perhaps matching TRBD1 (6 bases). The CDR3 consists of 15 residues. Trimming took off 6 bases at V and 2 bases at J, with 15 bases between the two ends. The germline V gene has CDR1 SGHTA and CDR2 FQGTGA. Based on the CDR3 plus reference TRBV7-3 and TRBJ2-3, the full variable domain is GAGVSQTPSNKVTEKGKYVELRCDPISGHTALYWYRQSLGQGPEFLIYFQGTGAADDSGLPNDRFFAVRPEGSVSTLKIQRTERGDSAVYLCASSPQQGSTDTQYFGPGTRLTVL.

CDR3: CASSLQGHTDTQYF. For the CDR3, the DNA is TGCGCCAGCAGCTTGCAGGGGCACACAGATACGCAGTATTTT. The chain combines TRBV5-1 with TRBJ2-3, with D possibly being TRBD1 (6 bases). The CDR3 spans 14 residues. Trimming cost V 1 base and J 2 bases, with 8 bases left between them. From germline, CDR1 is SGHRS and CDR2 YFSETQ.

The rearrangement joins TRBV11-3 to TRBJ2-1; 9 nucleotides agree with TRBD1. The V gene end was trimmed by 5 bases and the J gene end by 6 bases; junction bases not matched to a gene: 8. Germline assignment: CDR1 SGHNT and CDR2 YENEEA. This CDR3 region has 15 residues. The CDR3 loop reads CASSPRDRVTNEQFF. CDR3 DNA: TGTGCCAGCAGCCCCCGGGACAGGGTAACCAATGAGCAGTTCTTC.

The chain combines TRBV28 with TRBJ2-1, with 11 bases fitting TRBD2. In germline, CDR1 is MDHEN, CDR2 SYDVKM. The CDR3 has 14 amino acids. The J segment lost 9 bases and the V segment lost 7 bases, leaving 8 bases of the junction unmatched. CDR3 DNA: TGTGCCAGCACCCTACTAGCGGGAGTTCGTGAGCAGTTCTTC. Protein product: CASTLLAGVREQFF.

The chain carries TRBV7-2 and TRBJ2-3; 11 positions match TRBD2. Germline CDR1 is SGHTA and CDR2 is FQGNSA. Trimming cost V 5 bases and J 7 bases; bases outside gene matches: 5. This CDR3 is built from 14 residues. For the CDR3, the DNA is TGTGCCAGCAGCCTCGGACTAGCGGGTTATACGCAGTATTTT. It specifies CASSLGLAGYTQYF.

This clone was detected only once. One end of the junction does not line up with germline, which may come from a read error. This chain joins TRBV28 and TRBJ1-2, with 11 bases identical to TRBD1. The germline gives CDR1 MDHEN, CDR2 SYDVKM. The CDR3 is made up of 13 amino acids. The CDR3 DNA reads as TGTGCCGGCAGTTCGGACAGGGGGCCTGGCTACACCTTC. It yields the protein CAGSSDRGPGYTF.

The chain carries TRBV5-4 and TRBJ2-2, with 8 bases identical to TRBD1. The CDR3 has 15 residues. J was trimmed by 0 bases and V by 4 bases; bases with no gene match: 2. Germline CDR1 SGHNT, CDR2 YYREEE (reference sequence). Here the CDR3 reads CASSGTGPNTGELFF. The DNA for the CDR3 is TGTGCCAGCAGCGGGACAGGACCGAACACCGGGGAGCTGTTTTTT.

The V gene is TRBV5-4, the J gene TRBJ2-3; 11 bases line up with TRBD2. This CDR3 is 16 amino acids long. The ends lost 3 bases at V and 4 bases at J; junction bases unmatched: 7. Germline CDR1 is SGHNT and CDR2 is YYREEE (reference sequence). CDR3 in amino acids: CASSSSSGRWSDTQYF. CDR3 in DNA: TGTGCCAGCAGCTCCTCTAGCGGGAGGTGGTCAGATACGCAGTATTTT.

J is TRBJ2-3 and V is TRBV18; no clear D. The germline V gene encodes CDR1 KGHSH and CDR2 LQKENI. The CDR3 sequence is 13 residues long. Trimming shortened V by 5 bases and J by 4 bases, and 10 bases separated the two germline ends. This chain's CDR3 is CASSSSRADTQYF. The CDR3 region has the DNA TGTGCCAGCTCAAGCTCCAGAGCAGATACGCAGTATTTT.

This chain uses TRBV9 with TRBJ2-2, with a possible D match to TRBD2 (5 bases). Trimming pared 0 bases from V and 3 bases from J, leaving 15 bases between. CDR3 length: 17 amino acids. Germline-derived CDR1 and CDR2 are SGDLS and YYNGEE. CDR3 sequence (DNA): TGTGCCAGCAGCGTAGCTTCGAGCGGCAGCCACACCGGGGAGCTGTTTTTT. It translates to CASSVASSGSHTGELFF.

With respect to this clone: In the same sample, other DNA sequences code for this CDR3. The V call is TRBV7-9, the J call TRBJ1-4, with D possibly matching TRBD1 (6 bases). Between the trimmed V and J ends, which lost 1 base and 7 bases, there was a span of 10 bases. Per germline, CDR1 SEHNR and CDR2 FQNEAQ (reference sequence). The CDR3 spans 14 residues. The CDR3 reads CASSLDLGGEKLFF. CDR3 nucleotides: TGTGCCAGCAGCTTAGATTTAGGGGGTGAAAAACTGTTTTTT.

The V gene is TRBV18, the J gene TRBJ2-2; D is tentatively TRBD1 or TRBD2 (5 bases each). The germline CDR1 and CDR2 sequences are KGHSH and LQKENI. V was cut by 0 bases and J by 5 bases, with 13 bases left in between. The CDR3 consists of 16 residues. CDR3 protein: CASSPPSRGETGELFF. Written as DNA, the CDR3 is TGTGCCAGCTCACCACCCAGTCGAGGGGAGACCGGGGAGCTGTTTTTT.

Details on this clone: At the DNA level, this CDR3 is encoded by other sequences in the same sample as well. The chain carries TRBV18 and TRBJ2-5; D remains ambiguous. The V end was cut by 3 bases, the J end by 0 bases, with 2 bases between. Per germline, CDR1 KGHSH and CDR2 LQKENI. The CDR3 totals 12 residues. Here the CDR3 DNA reads TGTGCCAGCTCACCGAACCAAGAGACCCAGTACTTC. The encoded protein is CASSPNQETQYF.

This rearrangement joins TRBV19 to TRBJ2-7; 12 positions agree with TRBD2. CDR1 and CDR2 from the germline V gene are LNHDA and SQIVND (reference sequence). The CDR3 covers 15 residues. After removal of 3 bases from V and 3 bases from J, the junction contained 3 bases not matched to a gene. As DNA, the CDR3 is TGTGCCAGTAGTATTGGACTAGCGGGGATCTACGAGCAGTACTTC. Its protein is CASSIGLAGIYEQYF.